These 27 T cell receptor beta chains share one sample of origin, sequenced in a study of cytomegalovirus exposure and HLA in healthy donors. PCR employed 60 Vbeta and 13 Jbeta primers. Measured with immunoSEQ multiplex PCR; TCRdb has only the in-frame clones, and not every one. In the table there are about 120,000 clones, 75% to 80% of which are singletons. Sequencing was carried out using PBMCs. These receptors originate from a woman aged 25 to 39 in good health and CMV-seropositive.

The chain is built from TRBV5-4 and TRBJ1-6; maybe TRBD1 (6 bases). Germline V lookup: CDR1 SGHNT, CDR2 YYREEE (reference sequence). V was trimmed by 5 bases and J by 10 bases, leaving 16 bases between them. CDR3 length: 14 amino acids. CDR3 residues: CASRQQGGGSPLHF. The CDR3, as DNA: TGTGCCAGCAGACAACAGGGAGGGGGGTCACCCCTCCACTTT.

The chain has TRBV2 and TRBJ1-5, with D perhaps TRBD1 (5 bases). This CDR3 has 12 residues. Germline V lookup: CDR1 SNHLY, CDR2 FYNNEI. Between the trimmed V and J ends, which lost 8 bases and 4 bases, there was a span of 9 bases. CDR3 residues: CASSDSNQPQHF. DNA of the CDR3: TGTGCCAGCTCTGACAGTAATCAGCCCCAGCATTTT. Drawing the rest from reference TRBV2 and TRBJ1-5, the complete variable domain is EPEVTQTPSHQVTQMGQEVILRCVPISNHLYFYWYRQILGQKVEFLVSFYNNEISEKSEIFDDQFSVERPDGSNFTLKIRSTKLEDSAMYFCASSDSNQPQHFGDGTRLSIL.

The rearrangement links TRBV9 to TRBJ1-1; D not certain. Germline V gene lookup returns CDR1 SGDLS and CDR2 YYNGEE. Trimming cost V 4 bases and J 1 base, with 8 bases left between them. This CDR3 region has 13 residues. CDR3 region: CASSRAGNTEAFF. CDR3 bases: TGTGCCAGCAGCAGGGCGGGGAACACTGAAGCTTTCTTT.

The CDR3: CASSFGGSEQFF. Here the CDR3 DNA reads TGTGCCAGCAGTTTTGGGGGGAGTGAGCAGTTCTTC. V and J are TRBV28 and TRBJ2-1; a weak D match, TRBD2 (6 bases). The V and J ends lost 3 bases and 9 bases respectively, with 9 bases between them. CDR1 and CDR2 (germline): MDHEN, SYDVKM. The CDR3 has 12 amino acids.

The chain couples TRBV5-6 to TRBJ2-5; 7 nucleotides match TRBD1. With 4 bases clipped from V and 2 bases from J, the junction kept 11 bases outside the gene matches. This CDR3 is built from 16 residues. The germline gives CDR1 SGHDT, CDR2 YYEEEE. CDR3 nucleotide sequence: TGTGCCAGCAGCCTGGCCTGGGACAGCCTACAAGAGACCCAGTACTTC. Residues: CASSLAWDSLQETQYF.

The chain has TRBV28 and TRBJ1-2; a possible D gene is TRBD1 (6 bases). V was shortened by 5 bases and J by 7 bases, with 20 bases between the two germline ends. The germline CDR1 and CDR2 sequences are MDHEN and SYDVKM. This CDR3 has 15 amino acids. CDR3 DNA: TGTGCCAGCAGTCCCCCATGGGGACACAGGGCTGGCTACACCTTC. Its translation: CASSPPWGHRAGYTF.

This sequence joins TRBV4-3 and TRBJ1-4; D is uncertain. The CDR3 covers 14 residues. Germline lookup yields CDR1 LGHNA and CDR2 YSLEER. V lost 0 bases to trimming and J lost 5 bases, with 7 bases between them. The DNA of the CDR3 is TGCGCCAGCAGCCAAGAGGGCAGGAATGAAAAACTGTTTTTT. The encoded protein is CASSQEGRNEKLFF.

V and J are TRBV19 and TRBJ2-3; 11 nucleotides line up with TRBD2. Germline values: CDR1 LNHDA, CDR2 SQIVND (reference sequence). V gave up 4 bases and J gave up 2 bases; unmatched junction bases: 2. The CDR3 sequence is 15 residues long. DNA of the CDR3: TGTGCCAGTAGTACGGGACTAGCGGCCACAGATACGCAGTATTTT. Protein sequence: CASSTGLAATDTQYF.

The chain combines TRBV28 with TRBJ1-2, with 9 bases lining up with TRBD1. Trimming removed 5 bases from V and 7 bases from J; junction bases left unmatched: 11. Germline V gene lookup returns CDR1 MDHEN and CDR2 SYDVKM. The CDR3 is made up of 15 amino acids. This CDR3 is CASSPTSTGGFGYTF. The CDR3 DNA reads TGTGCCAGCAGTCCGACCTCGACAGGGGGGTTTGGCTACACCTTC.

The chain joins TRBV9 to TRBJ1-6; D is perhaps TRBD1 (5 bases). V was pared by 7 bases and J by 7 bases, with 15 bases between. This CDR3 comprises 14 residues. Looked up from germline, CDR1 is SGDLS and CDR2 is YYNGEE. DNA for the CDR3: TGTGCCAGCCAACGGGGAGGGGCCAATTCACCCCTCCACTTT. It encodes CASQRGGANSPLHF.

CDR3 amino acids: CASSDSGGGGDEQFF. In DNA form, the CDR3 reads TGTGCCAGCAGCGATAGCGGCGGGGGTGGGGATGAGCAGTTCTTC. The chain couples TRBV7-2 to TRBJ2-1, with 7 positions matching TRBD2. The germline gives CDR1 SGHTA, CDR2 FQGNSA. The CDR3 is made up of 15 amino acids. With V trimmed by 5 bases and J by 8 bases, 12 bases remained unmatched. Using reference TRBV7-2 and TRBJ2-1 for the parts outside the CDR3, the full variable domain is GAGVSQSPSNKVTEKGKDVELRCDPISGHTALYWYRQSLGQGLEFLIYFQGNSAPDKSGLPSDRFSAERTGGSVSTLTIQRTQQEDSAVYLCASSDSGGGGDEQFFGPGTRLTVL.

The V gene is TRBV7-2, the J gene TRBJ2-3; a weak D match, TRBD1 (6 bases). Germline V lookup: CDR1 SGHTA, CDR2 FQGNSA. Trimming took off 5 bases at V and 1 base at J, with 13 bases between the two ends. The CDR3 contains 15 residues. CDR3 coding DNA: TGTGCCAGCAGCCCCGGGACAACCCGCACAGATACGCAGTATTTT. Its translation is CASSPGTTRTDTQYF.

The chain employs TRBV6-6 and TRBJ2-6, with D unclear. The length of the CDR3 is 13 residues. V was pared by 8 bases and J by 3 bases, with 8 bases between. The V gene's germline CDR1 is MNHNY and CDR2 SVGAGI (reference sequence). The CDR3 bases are TGTGCCAGCGGTACTGATGGGGCCAACGTCCTGACTTTC. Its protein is CASGTDGANVLTF.

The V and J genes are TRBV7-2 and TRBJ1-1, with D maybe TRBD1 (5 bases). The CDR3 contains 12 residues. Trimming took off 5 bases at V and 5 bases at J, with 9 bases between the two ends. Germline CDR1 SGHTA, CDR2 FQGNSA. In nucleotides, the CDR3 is TGTGCCAGCAGCCCTCAGGGAACTGAAGCTTTCTTT. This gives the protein CASSPQGTEAFF.

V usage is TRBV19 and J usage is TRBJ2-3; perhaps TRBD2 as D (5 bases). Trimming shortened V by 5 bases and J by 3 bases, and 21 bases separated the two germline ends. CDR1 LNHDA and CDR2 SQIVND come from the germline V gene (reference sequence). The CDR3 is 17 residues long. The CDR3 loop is CASSAARGPFGTDTQYF. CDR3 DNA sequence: TGTGCCAGTAGTGCCGCCCGAGGGCCCTTTGGGACAGATACGCAGTATTTT.

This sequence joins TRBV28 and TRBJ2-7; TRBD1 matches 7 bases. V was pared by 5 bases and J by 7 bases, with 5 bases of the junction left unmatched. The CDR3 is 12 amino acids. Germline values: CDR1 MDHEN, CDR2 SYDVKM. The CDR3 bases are TGTGCCAGCAGTCCGACAGGGATGGAGCAGTACTTC. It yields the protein CASSPTGMEQYF.

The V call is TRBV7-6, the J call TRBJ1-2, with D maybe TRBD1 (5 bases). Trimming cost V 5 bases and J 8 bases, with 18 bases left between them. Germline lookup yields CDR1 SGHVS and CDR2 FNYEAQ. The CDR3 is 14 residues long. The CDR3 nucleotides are TGTGCCAGCAGCCTCCCCGGGGGAGTAGGAGGCTACACCTTC. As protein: CASSLPGGVGGYTF.

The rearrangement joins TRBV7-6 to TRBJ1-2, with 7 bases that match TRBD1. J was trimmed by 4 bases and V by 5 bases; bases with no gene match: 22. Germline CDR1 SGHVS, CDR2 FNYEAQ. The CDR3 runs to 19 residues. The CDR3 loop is CASSPQSGDSGSGGYGYTF. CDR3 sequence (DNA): TGTGCCAGCAGCCCTCAGTCCGGGGACAGTGGATCCGGGGGCTATGGCTACACCTTC.

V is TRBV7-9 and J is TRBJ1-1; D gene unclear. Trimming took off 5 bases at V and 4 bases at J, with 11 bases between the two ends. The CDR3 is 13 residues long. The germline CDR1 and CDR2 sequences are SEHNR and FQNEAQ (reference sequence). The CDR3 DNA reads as TGTGCCAGCAGCCCTTTACGGGGCACTGAAGCTTTCTTT. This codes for CASSPLRGTEAFF.

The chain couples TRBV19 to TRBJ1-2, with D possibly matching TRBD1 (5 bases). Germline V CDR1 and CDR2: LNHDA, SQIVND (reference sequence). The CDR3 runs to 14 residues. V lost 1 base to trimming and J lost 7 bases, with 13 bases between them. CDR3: CASSIGRGRFGYTF. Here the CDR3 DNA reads TGTGCCAGTAGTATAGGGAGGGGCCGGTTTGGCTACACCTTC.

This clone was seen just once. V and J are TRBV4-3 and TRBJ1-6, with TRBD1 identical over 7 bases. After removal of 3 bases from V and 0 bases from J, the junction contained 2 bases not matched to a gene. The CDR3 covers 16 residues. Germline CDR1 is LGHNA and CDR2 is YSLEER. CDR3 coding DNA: TGCGCCAGCAGCCAGGGACAGCTCTCCTATAATTCACCCCTCCACTTT. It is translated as CASSQGQLSYNSPLHF.

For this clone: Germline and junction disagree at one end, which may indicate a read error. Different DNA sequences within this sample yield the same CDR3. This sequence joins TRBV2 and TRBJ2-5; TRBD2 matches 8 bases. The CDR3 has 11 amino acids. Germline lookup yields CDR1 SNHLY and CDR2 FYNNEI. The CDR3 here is CARRGGGTQYF. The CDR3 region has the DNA TGCGCCAGACGGGGGGGCGGGACCCAGTACTTC.

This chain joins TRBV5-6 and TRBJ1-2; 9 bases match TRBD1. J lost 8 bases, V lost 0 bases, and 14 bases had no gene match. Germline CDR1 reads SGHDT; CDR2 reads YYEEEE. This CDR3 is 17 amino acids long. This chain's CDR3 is CASSLDGTGIRRSGYTF. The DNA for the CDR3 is TGTGCCAGCAGCTTGGACGGGACAGGGATCAGACGGTCCGGCTACACCTTC. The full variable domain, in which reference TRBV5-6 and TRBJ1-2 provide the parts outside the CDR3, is DAGVTQSPTHLIKTRGQQVTLRCSPKSGHDTVSWYQQALGQGPQFIFQYYEEEERQRGNFPDRFSGHQFPNYSSELNVNALLLGDSALYLCASSLDGTGIRRSGYTFGSGTRLTVV.

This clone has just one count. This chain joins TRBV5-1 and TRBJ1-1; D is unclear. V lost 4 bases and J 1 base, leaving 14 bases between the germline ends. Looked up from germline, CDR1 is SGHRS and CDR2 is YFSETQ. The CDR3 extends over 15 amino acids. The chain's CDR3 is CASSLNGEENTEAFF. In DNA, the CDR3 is TGCGCCAGCAGCCTCAATGGTGAGGAGAACACTGAAGCTTTCTTT. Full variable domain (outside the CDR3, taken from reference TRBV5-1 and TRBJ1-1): KAGVTQTPRYLIKTRGQQVTLSCSPISGHRSVSWYQQTPGQGLQFLFEYFSETQRNKGNFPGRFSGRQFSNSRSEMNVSTLELGDSALYLCASSLNGEENTEAFFGQGTRLTVV.

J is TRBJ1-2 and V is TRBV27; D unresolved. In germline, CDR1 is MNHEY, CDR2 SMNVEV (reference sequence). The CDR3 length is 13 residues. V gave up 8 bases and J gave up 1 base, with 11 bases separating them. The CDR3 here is CASLGRNNYGYTF. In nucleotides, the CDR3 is TGTGCCAGCCTAGGGAGAAATAACTATGGCTACACCTTC.

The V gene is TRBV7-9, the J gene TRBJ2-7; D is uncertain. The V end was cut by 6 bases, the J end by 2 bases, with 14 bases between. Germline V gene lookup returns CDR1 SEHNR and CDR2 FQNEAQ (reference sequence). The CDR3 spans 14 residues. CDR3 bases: TGTGCCAGCAGTCCCCGAGTTTCTGCCTACGAGCAGTACTTC. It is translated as CASSPRVSAYEQYF.

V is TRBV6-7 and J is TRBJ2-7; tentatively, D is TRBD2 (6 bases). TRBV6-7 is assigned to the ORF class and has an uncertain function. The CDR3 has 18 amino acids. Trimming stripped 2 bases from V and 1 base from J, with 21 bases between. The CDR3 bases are TGTGCCAGCAGTTACATTCTGGGGGACTGGGGGATGTCCTACGAGCAGTACTTC. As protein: CASSYILGDWGMSYEQYF.